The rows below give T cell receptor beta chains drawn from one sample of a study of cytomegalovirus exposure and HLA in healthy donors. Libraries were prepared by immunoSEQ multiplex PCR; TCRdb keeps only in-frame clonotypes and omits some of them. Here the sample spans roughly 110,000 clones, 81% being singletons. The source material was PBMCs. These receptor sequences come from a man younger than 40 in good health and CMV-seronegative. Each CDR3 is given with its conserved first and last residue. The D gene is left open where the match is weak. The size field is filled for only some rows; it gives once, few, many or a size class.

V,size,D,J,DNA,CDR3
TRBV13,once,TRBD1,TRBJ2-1,TGTGCCAGCAGCTATGACAGGGGGCCCAATGAGCAGTTCTTC,CASSYDRGPNEQFF
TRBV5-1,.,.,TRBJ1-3,TGCGCCAGCAGCTTGAGGACAGCTGGAAACACCATATATTTT,CASSLRTAGNTIYF
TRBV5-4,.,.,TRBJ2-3,TGTGCCAGCAGCTTAGGGGGCACAGATACGCAGTATTTT,CASSLGGTDTQYF
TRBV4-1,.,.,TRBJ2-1,TGCGCCAGCAGCCAAGGGGGGCGTCCCTACAATGAGCAGTTCTTC,CASSQGGRPYNEQFF
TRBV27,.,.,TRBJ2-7,TGTGCCAGCAGTCCCCATGACAGTTCCTACGAGCAGTACTTC,CASSPHDSSYEQYF
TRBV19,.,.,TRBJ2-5,TGTGCCAGTAGTACCAGGGTTCCAGAGACCCAGTACTTC,CASSTRVPETQYF
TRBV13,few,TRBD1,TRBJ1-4,TGTGCCAGCAGCCTCCAACAGGGGGCGGAAAAACTGTTTTTT,CASSLQQGAEKLFF
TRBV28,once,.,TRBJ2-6,TGTGCCAGCAAAACCCACCCCAGCTCTGGGGCCAACGTCCTGACTTTC,CASKTHPSSGANVLTF
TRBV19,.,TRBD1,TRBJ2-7,TGTGCCAGTAGTGGGACAGGGGACCACGAGCAGTACTTC,CASSGTGDHEQYF
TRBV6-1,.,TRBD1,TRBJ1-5,TGTGCCAGCAGTGGACAGGGGGATAGTCAGCCCCAGCATTTT,CASSGQGDSQPQHF
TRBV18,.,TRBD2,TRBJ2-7,TGTGCCAGCTCACCCGGACTAGCGGGAGGCGAGCAGTACTTC,CASSPGLAGGEQYF
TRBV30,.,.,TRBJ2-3,TGTGCCTGGAGTGTAGCGGGAGATACGCAGTATTTT,CAWSVAGDTQYF
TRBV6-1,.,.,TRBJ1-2,TGTGCCAGCAGTGAAGCGAGCGGGGGAATCTATGGCTACACCTTC,CASSEASGGIYGYTF
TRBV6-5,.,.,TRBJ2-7,TGTGCCAGCAGTAATGGGGGCAGCCCTGAGGACGAGCAGTACTTC,CASSNGGSPEDEQYF
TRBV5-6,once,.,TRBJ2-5,TGTGCCAGCAGCTTGGGGCAGACCCAGTACTTC,CASSLGQTQYF
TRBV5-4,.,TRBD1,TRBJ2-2,TGTGCCAGCAGCCCGGGACAGGGGATCGGGGACGGGGAGCTGTTTTTT,CASSPGQGIGDGELFF
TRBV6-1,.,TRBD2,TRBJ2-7,TGTGCCAGCAGTGAGGTAGGCGGGAGCTCCTACGAGCAGTACTTC,CASSEVGGSSYEQYF
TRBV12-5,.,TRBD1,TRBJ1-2,TGTGCTAGTGCCAGACAGGGGTCAAACTATGGCTACACCTTC,CASARQGSNYGYTF
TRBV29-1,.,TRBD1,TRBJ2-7,TGCAGCGTTGGGGGGACAGGGGGCTACGAGCAGTACTTC,CSVGGTGGYEQYF
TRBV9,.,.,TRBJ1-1,TGTGCCAGCAGCGTAGGAACAGTCAACACTGAAGCTTTCTTT,CASSVGTVNTEAFF
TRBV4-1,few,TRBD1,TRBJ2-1,TGCGCCAGCAGGCAGCAGGGGGCAATCCTGAGCTCCTACAATGAGCAGTTCTTC,CASRQQGAILSSYNEQFF
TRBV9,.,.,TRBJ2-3,TGTGCCAGCAGGGCTTTGACAGATACGCAGTATTTT,CASRALTDTQYF
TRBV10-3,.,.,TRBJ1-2,TGTGCCATCAGTGCTTCCGAAACAGGGAGTCTTGGCTACACCTTC,CAISASETGSLGYTF
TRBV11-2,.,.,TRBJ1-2,TGTGCCAGCAGCGCCCCCCGACAAGACTATGGCTACACCTTC,CASSAPRQDYGYTF
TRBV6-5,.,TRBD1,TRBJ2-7,TGTGCCAGCATGACACAGGGGGCCTACGAGCAGTACTTC,CASMTQGAYEQYF
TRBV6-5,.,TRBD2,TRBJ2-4,TGTGCCAGCAGTCCGGGACTAGCGGAAAACATTCAGTACTTC,CASSPGLAENIQYF